The 13 T cell receptor beta chains in this list originate from one sample, sequenced in a study of T cell changes during pregnancy in multiple sclerosis. Assay: immunoSEQ multiplex PCR; the TCRdb copy retains only in-frame clones and omits some. The profile shows tens of thousands of clones, 85% to 95% of them singletons. Sequenced here: peripheral blood, sampled in the third trimester of pregnancy. All receptors derive from a female donor in good health, enrolled as a control in a pregnancy study.

The chain recombines TRBV5-4 with TRBJ1-4, with D perhaps TRBD1 (6 bases). The CDR3 consists of 12 residues. The germline V gene has CDR1 SGHNT and CDR2 YYREEE (reference sequence). With 7 bases removed from V and 6 bases from J, the gap between germline ends came to 10 bases. DNA for the CDR3: TGTGCCAGCTCCAGGGGTGATGAAAAACTGTTTTTT. Residues: CASSRGDEKLFF.

The gene calls are TRBV28 and TRBJ2-2, with D possibly matching TRBD2 (7 bases). This CDR3 has 16 amino acids. The V end was cut by 5 bases, the J end by 9 bases, with 22 bases between. Germline assignment: CDR1 MDHEN and CDR2 SYDVKM. CDR3 loop: CASSGGAGVGRWELFF. The CDR3 DNA follows: TGTGCCAGCAGTGGGGGGGCAGGGGTCGGAAGGTGGGAGCTGTTTTTT.

The chain carries TRBV4-2 and TRBJ2-5; 10 positions agree with TRBD2. With 0 bases clipped from V and 5 bases from J, the junction kept 6 bases outside the gene matches. Per the germline V gene, CDR1 is LGHNA and CDR2 is YNFKEQ. There are 16 residues in the CDR3. The CDR3 DNA follows: TGTGCCAGCAGCCAAGATTCTAGCGGGAGTGGTGAGACCCAGTACTTC. Its translation: CASSQDSSGSGETQYF.

V is TRBV19 and J is TRBJ2-1; TRBD2 might be the D (6 bases). Germline V lookup: CDR1 LNHDA, CDR2 SQIVND (reference sequence). V dropped 7 bases and J dropped 16 bases, with 14 bases sitting between them. The CDR3 consists of 10 residues. The CDR3 protein is CASMGGSFFF. DNA of the CDR3: TGTGCCAGTATGGGGGGATCGTTTTTCTTC.

This chain uses TRBV19 with TRBJ2-2; 15 positions agree with TRBD2. The CDR3 covers 16 residues. Germline assignment: CDR1 LNHDA and CDR2 SQIVND (reference sequence). V shed 5 bases, J shed 5 bases, and the junction held 3 bases outside the gene matches. In DNA, the CDR3 is TGTGCCAGTAGTCCGGGGACTAGCGGGAGGACCGGGGAGCTGTTTTTT. Translated, it gives CASSPGTSGRTGELFF.

The chain carries TRBV27 and TRBJ2-1, with 13 nucleotides matching TRBD2. The ends lost 6 bases at V and 7 bases at J; junction bases unmatched: 6. This CDR3 is built from 15 residues. The germline CDR1 and CDR2 sequences are MNHEY and SMNVEV (reference sequence). Here the CDR3 reads CASSRGTSGKNEQFF. CDR3 sequence (DNA): TGTGCCAGCAGCCGCGGGACTAGCGGGAAAAATGAGCAGTTCTTC.

The genes are TRBV28 and TRBJ1-1; D call uncertain. Per germline, CDR1 MDHEN and CDR2 SYDVKM. The CDR3 is 13 residues long. Between the trimmed V and J ends, which lost 4 bases and 5 bases, there was a span of 11 bases. In DNA, the CDR3 is TGTGCCAGCAGTTCGATGGTGAGGACTGAAGCTTTCTTT. Translating gives CASSSMVRTEAFF.

The chain employs TRBV5-4 and TRBJ2-7; possible D gene TRBD1, 5 bases. This CDR3 has 14 residues. Germline V gene lookup returns CDR1 SGHNT and CDR2 YYREEE (reference sequence). The V gene lost 2 bases and the J gene lost 6 bases, with 15 bases spanning the gap. Here the CDR3 DNA reads TGTGCCAGCAGCTTTAGGCAGGACACGACCGAGCAGTACTTC. It encodes CASSFRQDTTEQYF.

This chain connects TRBV5-4 to TRBJ1-2, with D uncertain. The CDR3 is 12 amino acids. CDR1 and CDR2 (germline): SGHNT, YYREEE (reference sequence). Trimming shortened V by 0 bases and J by 7 bases, and 7 bases separated the two germline ends. CDR3 nucleotides: TGTGCCAGCAGCTTGGAATCCGGTGGCTACACCTTC. Its translation: CASSLESGGYTF.

This chain joins TRBV27 and TRBJ2-7, with a weak D call TRBD1 (6 bases). CDR1 and CDR2 (germline): MNHEY, SMNVEV (reference sequence). V was clipped by 4 bases and J by 2 bases, with 15 bases between them. The CDR3 totals 15 residues. CDR3 amino acids: CASSSPGDPTYEQYF. The CDR3 DNA reads as TGTGCCAGCAGTTCCCCAGGGGACCCTACCTACGAGCAGTACTTC.

Points on this clone: A junction end diverges from the germline sequence, so it may reflect a read error. The chain joins TRBV15 to TRBJ1-2, with D perhaps matching TRBD1 (5 bases). There are 12 residues in the CDR3. Germline V gene data show CDR1 as LNHNV and CDR2 as YYDKDF (reference sequence). This CDR3 reads CATSRTGNHGHF. The CDR3 coding sequence is TGTGCCACCAGCAGAACAGGAAACCATGGGCACTTC.

The chain combines TRBV28 with TRBJ2-1; 9 nucleotides match TRBD1. Trimming removed 2 bases from V and 14 bases from J; junction bases left unmatched: 4. CDR3 length equals 12 residues. Germline V lookup: CDR1 MDHEN, CDR2 SYDVKM. The CDR3 sequence is CASSLKGTGKFF. CDR3 sequence (DNA): TGTGCCAGCAGTTTAAAAGGGACAGGGAAGTTCTTC. Complete variable domain (other parts from reference TRBV28 and TRBJ2-1): DVKVTQSSRYLVKRTGEKVFLECVQDMDHENMFWYRQDPGLGLRLIYFSYDVKMKEKGDIPEGYSVSREKKERFSLILESASTNQTSMYLCASSLKGTGKFFGPGTRLTVL.

Only a few counts were recorded for this clone. The chain carries TRBV5-1 and TRBJ1-1; 7 nucleotides align to TRBD1. Germline lookup yields CDR1 SGHRS and CDR2 YFSETQ. With 4 bases clipped from V and 11 bases from J, the junction kept 8 bases outside the gene matches. The CDR3 consists of 12 residues. The CDR3 DNA is TGCGCCAGCAGCCTGCAGGGGGAGAATGCTTTCTTT. Translation: CASSLQGENAFF.